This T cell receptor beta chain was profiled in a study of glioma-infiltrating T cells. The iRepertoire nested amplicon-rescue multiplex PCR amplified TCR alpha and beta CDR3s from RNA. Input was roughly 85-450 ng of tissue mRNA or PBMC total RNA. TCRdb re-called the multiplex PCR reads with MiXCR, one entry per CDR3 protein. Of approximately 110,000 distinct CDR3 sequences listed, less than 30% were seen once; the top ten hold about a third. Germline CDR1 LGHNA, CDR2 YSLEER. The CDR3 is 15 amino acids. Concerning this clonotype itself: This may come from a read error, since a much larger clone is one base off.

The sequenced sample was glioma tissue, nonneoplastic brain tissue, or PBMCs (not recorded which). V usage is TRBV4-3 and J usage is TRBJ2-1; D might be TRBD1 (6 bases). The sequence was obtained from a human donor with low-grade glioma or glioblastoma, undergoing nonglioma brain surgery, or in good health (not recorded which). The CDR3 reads CASTQDSDSYNEQFF. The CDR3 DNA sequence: TGCGCCAGCACCCAAGACTCGGACAGTTACAATGAGCAGTTCTTC.